A selection of T cell receptor beta chains follows, all from one sample in a study of T cell responses to AZD1222 COVID-19 vaccine. Measured with immunoSEQ multiplex PCR; TCRdb has only the in-frame clones, and not every one. The sample consists of 110,000 or so clones, 70% to 90% of them appearing once. The material was peripheral blood, obtained on day 0 of AZD1222 vaccination. The receptor source for this set is an adult in good health. Both conserved end residues are part of each CDR3. A D gene is named only where the DNA matches it firmly. Clone size is stated in some rows and not others, as once, few, many or a class when expanded.

clone size,CDR3 length,V gene,J gene,D gene,CDR3 protein,CDR3 DNA
-,14,TRBV7-9,TRBJ2-3,-,CASSSAGGTDTQYF,TGTGCCAGCAGCTCGGCCGGCGGCACAGATACGCAGTATTTT
few,13,TRBV19,TRBJ1-5,-,CASSIKAPRPQHF,TGTGCCAGTAGTATTAAGGCTCCTAGGCCCCAGCATTTT
-,18,TRBV5-6,TRBJ2-3,TRBD2,CASSPLAGGPYSTDTQYF,TGTGCCAGCAGCCCGCTAGCGGGGGGGCCCTATAGCACAGATACGCAGTATTTT
-,18,TRBV5-8,TRBJ2-7,TRBD1,CASSFGQGARVGRYEQYF,TGTGCCAGCAGCTTCGGGCAGGGGGCCAGAGTAGGGAGGTACGAGCAGTACTTC
-,11,TRBV2,TRBJ1-2,-,CASTPGYGYTF,TGTGCCAGCACCCCTGGCTATGGCTACACCTTC
-,15,TRBV2,TRBJ2-4,TRBD1,CASAKERTGGRIQYF,TGTGCCAGCGCCAAAGAGAGGACAGGGGGACGCATTCAGTACTTC
-,16,TRBV4-1,TRBJ2-7,TRBD1,CASSQGSGQGVNEQYF,TGCGCCAGCAGCCAAGGGTCGGGACAGGGCGTCAACGAGCAGTACTTC
-,16,TRBV11-2,TRBJ2-1,TRBD1,CASSLNRGQGYNEQFF,TGTGCCAGCAGCTTGAACAGGGGGCAGGGCTACAATGAGCAGTTCTTC
-,10,TRBV29-1,TRBJ1-2,-,CSVEWDGYTF,TGCAGCGTTGAATGGGATGGCTACACCTTC
-,14,TRBV11-2,TRBJ2-5,-,CASSSNRAGETQYF,TGTGCCAGCAGCTCAAACAGGGCCGGAGAGACCCAGTACTTC
-,14,TRBV9,TRBJ1-2,-,CASSVVGGPGGYTF,TGTGCCAGCAGCGTCGTCGGGGGGCCGGGAGGCTACACCTTC
few,13,TRBV24-1,TRBJ1-2,-,CATSEDGNYGYTF,TGTGCCACCAGTGAAGACGGTAACTATGGCTACACCTTC
-,15,TRBV10-2,TRBJ2-5,-,CASSSGSAGQETQYF,TGCGCCAGCAGTTCCGGGAGCGCGGGGCAAGAGACCCAGTACTTC
-,15,TRBV6-2/TRBV6-3,TRBJ2-3,-,CASSRYSAPTDTQYF,TGTGCCAGCAGTCGGTACTCAGCCCCCACAGATACGCAGTATTTT
-,15,TRBV19,TRBJ1-5,-,CASSWGRNSNQPQHF,TGTGCCAGTAGTTGGGGTCGGAATAGCAATCAGCCCCAGCATTTT
-,13,TRBV19,TRBJ1-1,TRBD1,CASSRTGITEAFF,TGTGCCAGTAGTCGGACAGGGATCACTGAAGCTTTCTTT
-,17,TRBV14,TRBJ1-6,TRBD1,CASSRPGQGMGNSPLHF,TGTGCCAGCAGCCGACCGGGACAGGGAATGGGTAATTCACCCCTCCACTTT
-,15,TRBV10-3,TRBJ1-2,-,CAISDQGGEGYGYTF,TGTGCCATCAGTGACCAAGGTGGTGAGGGCTATGGCTACACCTTC
few,16,TRBV7-2,TRBJ2-2,TRBD2,CASSSRGGRAGGELFF,TGTGCCAGCAGCTCACGTGGCGGGAGGGCAGGCGGGGAGCTGTTTTTT
-,15,TRBV11-3,TRBJ2-5,-,CASSLDGGRGETQYF,TGTGCCAGCAGCTTAGATGGGGGCAGGGGAGAGACCCAGTACTTC
few,21,TRBV21-1,TRBJ2-5,-,CASSKWDASGGSLPPQETQYF,TGTGCCAGCAGCAAATGGGATGCAAGCGGGGGGTCTCTACCGCCACAAGAGACCCAGTACTTC
-,13,TRBV19,TRBJ1-2,-,CASRPDGNYGYTF,TGTGCCAGTAGACCGGACGGGAACTATGGCTACACCTTC
-,15,TRBV5-1,TRBJ1-1,-,CASSLVGLRGTEAFF,TGCGCCAGCAGCTTGGTGGGCCTAAGGGGCACTGAAGCTTTCTTT
few,14,TRBV7-8,TRBJ2-5,-,CASSLERGQETQYF,TGTGCCAGCAGCTTAGAACGGGGGCAAGAGACCCAGTACTTC
once,15,TRBV5-1,TRBJ2-1,TRBD2,CASSSLAASYNEQFF,TGCGCCAGCAGCTCGCTAGCGGCCTCCTACAATGAGCAGTTCTTC
-,16,TRBV5-1,TRBJ1-6,-,CASSRMESSYNSPLHF,TGCGCCAGCAGCCGGATGGAGAGCTCCTATAATTCACCCCTCCACTTT
-,13,TRBV7-9,TRBJ1-5,-,CASSLGQNQPQHF,TGTGCCAGCAGCTTAGGACAGAATCAGCCCCAGCATTTT